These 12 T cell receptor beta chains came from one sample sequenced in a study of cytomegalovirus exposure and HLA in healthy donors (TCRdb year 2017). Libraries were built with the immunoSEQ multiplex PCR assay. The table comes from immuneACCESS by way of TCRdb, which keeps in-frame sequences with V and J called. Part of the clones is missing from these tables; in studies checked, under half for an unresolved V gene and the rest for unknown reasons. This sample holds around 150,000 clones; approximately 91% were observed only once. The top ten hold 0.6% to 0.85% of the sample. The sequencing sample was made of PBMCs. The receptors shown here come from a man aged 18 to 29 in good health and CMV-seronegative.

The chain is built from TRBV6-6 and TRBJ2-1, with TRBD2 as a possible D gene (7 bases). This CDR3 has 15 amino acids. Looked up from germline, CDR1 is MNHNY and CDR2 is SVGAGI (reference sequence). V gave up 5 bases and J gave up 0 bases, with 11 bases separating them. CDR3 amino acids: CASSGGGSSYNEQFF. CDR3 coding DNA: TGTGCCAGCAGTGGCGGGGGCTCCTCCTACAATGAGCAGTTCTTC.

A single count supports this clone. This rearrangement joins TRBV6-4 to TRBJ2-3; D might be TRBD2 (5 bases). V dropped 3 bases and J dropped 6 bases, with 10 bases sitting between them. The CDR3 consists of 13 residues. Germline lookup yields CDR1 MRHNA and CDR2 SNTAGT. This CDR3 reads CASSEEVQDTQYF. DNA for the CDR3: TGTGCCAGCAGTGAGGAGGTCCAGGATACGCAGTATTTT.

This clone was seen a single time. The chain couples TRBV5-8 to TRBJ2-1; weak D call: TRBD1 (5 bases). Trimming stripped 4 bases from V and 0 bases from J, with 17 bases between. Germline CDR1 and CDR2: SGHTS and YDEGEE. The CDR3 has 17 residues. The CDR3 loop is CASSLPRQSSSYNEQFF. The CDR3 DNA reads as TGTGCCAGCAGCCTCCCGAGACAGAGTAGCTCCTACAATGAGCAGTTCTTC.

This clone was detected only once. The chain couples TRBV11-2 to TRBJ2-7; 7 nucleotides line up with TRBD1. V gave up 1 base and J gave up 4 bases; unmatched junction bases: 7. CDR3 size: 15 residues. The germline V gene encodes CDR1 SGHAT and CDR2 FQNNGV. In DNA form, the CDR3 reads TGTGCCAGCAGCTTAGGCCAGGGGGATGGATACGAGCAGTACGTC. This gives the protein CASSLGQGDGYEQYV.

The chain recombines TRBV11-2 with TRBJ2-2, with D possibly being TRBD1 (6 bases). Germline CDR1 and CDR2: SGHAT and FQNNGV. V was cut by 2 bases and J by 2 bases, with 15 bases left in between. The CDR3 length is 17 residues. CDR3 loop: CASSLIYWTANTGELFF. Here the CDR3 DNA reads TGTGCCAGCAGCTTAATTTACTGGACAGCTAACACCGGGGAGCTGTTTTTT.

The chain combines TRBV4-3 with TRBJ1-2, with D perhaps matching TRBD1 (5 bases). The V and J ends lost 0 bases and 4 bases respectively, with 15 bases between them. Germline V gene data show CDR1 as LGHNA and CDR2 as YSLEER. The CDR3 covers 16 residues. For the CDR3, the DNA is TGCGCCAGCAGCCAAGATCAGGCAGGGCCGATCTATGGCTACACCTTC. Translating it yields CASSQDQAGPIYGYTF.

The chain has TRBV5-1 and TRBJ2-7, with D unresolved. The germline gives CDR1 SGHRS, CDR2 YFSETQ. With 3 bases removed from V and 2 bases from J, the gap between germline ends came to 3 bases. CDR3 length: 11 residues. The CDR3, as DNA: TGCGCCAGCAGCTCCGCCTACGAGCAGTACTTC. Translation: CASSSAYEQYF.

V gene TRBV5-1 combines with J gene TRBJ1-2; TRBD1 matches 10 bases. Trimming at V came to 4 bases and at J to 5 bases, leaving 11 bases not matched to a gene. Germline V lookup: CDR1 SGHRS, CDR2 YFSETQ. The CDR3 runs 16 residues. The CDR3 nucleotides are TGCGCCAGCAGCCCTGGGACAGGGGTATCTATTTATGGCTACACCTTC. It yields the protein CASSPGTGVSIYGYTF.

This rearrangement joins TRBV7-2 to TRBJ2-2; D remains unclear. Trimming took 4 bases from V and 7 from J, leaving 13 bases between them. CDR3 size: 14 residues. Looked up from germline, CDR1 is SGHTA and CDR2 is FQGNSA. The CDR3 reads CASSYSLSGGELFF. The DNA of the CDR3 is TGTGCCAGCAGCTACTCTTTAAGTGGCGGGGAGCTGTTTTTT. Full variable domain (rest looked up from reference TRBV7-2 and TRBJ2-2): GAGVSQSPSNKVTEKGKDVELRCDPISGHTALYWYRQSLGQGLEFLIYFQGNSAPDKSGLPSDRFSAERTGGSVSTLTIQRTQQEDSAVYLCASSYSLSGGELFFGEGSRLTVL.

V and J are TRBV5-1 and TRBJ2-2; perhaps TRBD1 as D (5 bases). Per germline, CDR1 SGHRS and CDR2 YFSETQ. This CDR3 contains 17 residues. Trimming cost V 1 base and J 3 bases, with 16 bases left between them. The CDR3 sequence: CASSLFYGAEYTGELFF. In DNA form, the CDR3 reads TGCGCCAGCAGCTTGTTTTATGGGGCAGAGTACACCGGGGAGCTGTTTTTT.

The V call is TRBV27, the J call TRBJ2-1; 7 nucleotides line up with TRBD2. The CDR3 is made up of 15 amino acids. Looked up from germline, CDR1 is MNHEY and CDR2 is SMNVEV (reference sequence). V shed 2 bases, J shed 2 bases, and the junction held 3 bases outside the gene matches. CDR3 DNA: TGTGCCAGCAGTTTACAAGCGGGAACCTACAATGAGCAGTTCTTC. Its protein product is CASSLQAGTYNEQFF.

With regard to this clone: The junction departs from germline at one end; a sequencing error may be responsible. The CDR3 DNA is TGTGCCAGCACCCTAGGGACAGGCCCTCTTTCCTTT. Amino acid sequence: CASTLGTGPLSF. The V and J genes are TRBV2 and TRBJ1-1; 8 nucleotides match TRBD1. The CDR3 extends over 12 amino acids. Germline values: CDR1 SNHLY, CDR2 FYNNEI.